The 10 T cell receptor beta chains below all came from one sample that was sequenced in a study of blood T cell repertoires in COVID-19. Sequencing used immunoSEQ multiplex PCR; TCRdb keeps in-frame clones, though not all of them. The table has under 400,000 clones, around 90% seen once; the top ten hold 6.5%. The sample comprised peripheral blood. Source of these receptors: a man between 18 and 29 years old with active or convalescent COVID-19.

The V gene is TRBV2, the J gene TRBJ1-6; 7 bases are a match to TRBD1. CDR3 length: 14 amino acids. The V gene end was trimmed by 4 bases and the J gene end by 10 bases; junction bases not matched to a gene: 7. Germline V gene data show CDR1 as SNHLY and CDR2 as FYNNEI. The CDR3 is CASSALTGESPLHF. Here the CDR3 DNA reads TGTGCCAGCAGTGCGCTCACAGGGGAGTCACCCCTCCACTTT.

The chain employs TRBV27 and TRBJ1-1; D perhaps matches TRBD1 (6 bases). CDR1 MNHEY and CDR2 SMNVEV come from the germline V gene (reference sequence). V shed 7 bases and J shed 6 bases, with 15 bases lying between them. The CDR3 length is 13 residues. CDR3 nucleotides: TGTGCCAGCACCGGTGGGGGGGCTGCTGAAGCTTTCTTT. Translated, it gives CASTGGGAAEAFF.

The V and J genes are TRBV2 and TRBJ2-3, with TRBD1 matching 9 bases. The CDR3 contains 14 residues. Germline-derived CDR1 and CDR2 are SNHLY and FYNNEI. V lost 6 bases, J lost 4 bases, and 5 bases stayed unmatched. CDR3 coding DNA: TGTGCCAGCAGGCGGGACAGGGCTCCAGATACGCAGTATTTT. Its translation: CASRRDRAPDTQYF.

V usage is TRBV7-2 and J usage is TRBJ1-5; 7 nucleotides match TRBD1. Germline assignment: CDR1 SGHTA and CDR2 FQGNSA. The CDR3 has 15 residues. J was trimmed by 4 bases and V by 3 bases; bases with no gene match: 6. The CDR3 sequence is CASSFKGQFNQPQHF. CDR3 nucleotide sequence: TGTGCCAGCAGCTTTAAGGGACAGTTTAATCAGCCCCAGCATTTT.

This clone has only one observation. The chain carries TRBV4-1 and TRBJ1-4, with TRBD1 matching over 7 bases. V was clipped by 1 base and J by 0 bases; unmatched bases: 11. This CDR3 has 19 residues. The germline V gene has CDR1 MGHRA and CDR2 YSYEKL. The CDR3 here is CASSQVLNRGPATNEKLFF. CDR3 DNA: TGCGCCAGCAGCCAAGTTCTGAACAGGGGCCCCGCAACTAATGAAAAACTGTTTTTT.

The chain uses TRBV28 and TRBJ2-7, with TRBD1 matching 9 bases. Germline V gene sequence: CDR1 MDHEN, CDR2 SYDVKM. The trim removed 5 bases at V and 6 bases at J, leaving 11 bases unmatched. There are 15 residues in the CDR3. Written as DNA, the CDR3 is TGTGCCAGCAGTAAAGCCGGGACAGGGACTCTCGAGCAGTACTTC. This gives the protein CASSKAGTGTLEQYF. The full variable domain, its missing parts supplied by reference TRBV28 and TRBJ2-7, is DVKVTQSSRYLVKRTGEKVFLECVQDMDHENMFWYRQDPGLGLRLIYFSYDVKMKEKGDIPEGYSVSREKKERFSLILESASTNQTSMYLCASSKAGTGTLEQYFGPGTRLTVT.

This chain connects TRBV27 to TRBJ2-5; D perhaps matches TRBD1 (6 bases). Trimming stripped 4 bases from V and 4 bases from J, with 16 bases between. The CDR3 totals 15 residues. Germline-derived CDR1 and CDR2 are MNHEY and SMNVEV (reference sequence). In DNA, the CDR3 is TGTGCCAGCAGTTCGATACAGGGTAGGGGAGAGACCCAGTACTTC. Translated: CASSSIQGRGETQYF.

The chain links TRBV7-3 to TRBJ2-1, with 9 bases identical to TRBD2. The CDR3 contains 15 residues. The V gene end was trimmed by 5 bases and the J gene end by 0 bases; junction bases not matched to a gene: 2. Germline loops: CDR1 SGHTA, CDR2 FQGTGA. The CDR3 DNA is TGTGCCAGCAGCCTAGCGGGGAGCTCCTACAATGAGCAGTTCTTC. This sequence encodes CASSLAGSSYNEQFF.

This clone occurred a few times. V and J are TRBV5-6 and TRBJ2-1, with D maybe TRBD2 (6 bases). Trimming left V 3 bases short and J 8 bases short, with 12 bases between. Germline CDR1 SGHDT, CDR2 YYEEEE. The CDR3 covers 13 residues. As DNA, the CDR3 is TGTGCCAGCAGCTCGGACTATCCGTATGAGCAGTTCTTC. Protein sequence: CASSSDYPYEQFF.

The CDR3 DNA reads TGCGCCAGCAGCTTGGCGGCGGGAGGGGCCTACGAGCAGTACTTC. Translation: CASSLAAGGAYEQYF. The genes are TRBV5-1 and TRBJ2-7, with TRBD2 matching 9 bases. CDR1 and CDR2 from the germline V gene are SGHRS and YFSETQ. Trimming removed 0 bases from V and 2 bases from J; junction bases left unmatched: 3. This CDR3 has 15 residues.